This T cell receptor (beta chain) was sequenced in a study of cytotoxic CD8 clonotypes in ibrutinib-treated CLL. Regarding the study as a whole: Patients with sustained remission and those progressing were sampled at differing times.

For this clone: Antigen unknown.

Here immunoSEQ multiplex PCR was the method, and the copy in TCRdb shows in-frame clones only, minus some. This sample has fewer than 400,000 clones, with roughly 71% found just once. Germline V gives CDR1 SGHRS, CDR2 YFSETQ. The CDR3 totals 14 residues. With 5 bases removed from V and 3 bases from J, the gap between germline ends came to 14 bases. The chain links TRBV5-1 to TRBJ1-2; no reliable D call. Sample: PBMCs, taken after 36 months of ibrutinib treatment. This sequence was found in a human donor with chronic lymphocytic leukemia. CDR3 amino acids: CASREVDGDYGYTF. The CDR3, as DNA: TGCGCCAGCAGAGAGGTAGACGGTGACTATGGCTACACCTTC.